This paragraph reports one T cell receptor (beta chain). Its antigen is as yet unknown. TCRdb re-called the 5' RACE reads and gives one entry per CDR3 protein, without DNA. The sample data list 150,000 to 170,000 distinct CDR3 sequences. The sample comes from a study of T cells expressing NK-cell markers. The study, taken as a whole, reports: The dominant NKG2C+ clonotypes represented 1.0-7.0% of CD8+ T cells in six donors.

Germline assignment: CDR1 MNHNY and CDR2 SVGAGI (reference sequence). This CDR3 is 11 amino acids long. The chain recombines TRBV6-6 with TRBJ2-3. Sequencing was done on a sample of blood T cells: a sorted CD56 or NKG2C T cell subset, CD4+ or CD8+ T cells, or bulk PBMC T cells (not recorded which). The source is a woman aged 45-60 years in good health. CDR3 in amino acids: CASQMGDTQYF.